This record covers a single TCR beta chain. The data were taken from a study of blood T cell repertoires in COVID-19. Study as a whole: Samples taken during acute and convalescent COVID-19 were collected in the United States, Italy and Spain. T cells, B-cell-depleted T cells, or PBMCs provided the cDNA or gDNA that served as material.

In the original workflow: Amplifying reference gene primers gave estimates of nucleated cell counts. The table came from immunoSEQ multiplex PCR; TCRdb's copy has only in-frame clones and leaves some out. V and J calls plus clone size are reproduced from that table; the DNA served to infer D and trimming. Among just over 150,000 clones listed, 82% were seen once. There are 16 residues in the CDR3. V dropped 0 bases and J dropped 8; count of bases not matched to a gene: 7. CDR1 and CDR2 (germline): SGHVS, FNYEAQ. V gene TRBV7-6 combines with J gene TRBJ2-1; TRBD2 aligns across 10 bases. Sample: peripheral blood. This TCR was sampled from an elderly woman with acute or convalescent COVID-19. In nucleotides, the CDR3 is TGTGCCAGCAGCTTAGCTAGGCTAGCGGGAGTCGATGAGCAGTTCTTC. It codes for CASSLARLAGVDEQFF. The full variable domain, rest sourced from reference TRBV7-6 and TRBJ2-1, is GAGVSQSPRYKVTKRGQDVALRCDPISGHVSLYWYRQALGQGPEFLTYFNYEAQQDKSGLPNDRFSAERPEGSISTLTIQRTEQRDSAMYRCASSLARLAGVDEQFFGPGTRLTVL.